This T cell receptor beta chain was documented in a study of early stage breast cancer tumors. J lost 1 base, V lost 4 bases, and 13 bases had no gene match. This CDR3 has 17 amino acids. Germline CDR1 and CDR2: MNHNS and SASEGT. Assay used: immunoSEQ multiplex PCR; TCRdb lists only in-frame clones, some missing. Among 50,000 to 65,000 clones listed, approximately 90% were seen once. The chain uses TRBV6-1 and TRBJ2-7; 7 nucleotides align to TRBD2. Sequencing was carried out using blood. The TCR comes from a person aged 70 to 80 with breast cancer. CDR3 protein: CASSGQVSREWSYEQYF. The CDR3 coding sequence is TGTGCCAGCAGTGGCCAGGTTTCGCGGGAGTGGTCCTACGAGCAGTACTTC.